This T cell receptor (beta chain) is from a study of molecular identifiers for immune sequencing clone quantification. Study information: In the replicates, RNA derived from around 18,000 or 91,000 naive CD8 cells was divided into five parts, and four were sequenced.

Of note for this clonotype: The target antigen is unknown. One end of the junction fails to match germline, which may point to a read error.

Library preparation followed earlier protocols using designated TCR primers. TCRdb re-called the PCR reads through MiXCR, storing one row per CDR3 protein. The profile shows roughly 320,000 distinct CDR3 sequences, 24% of them singletons. Germline CDR1 reads DFQATT; CDR2 reads SNEGSKA (reference sequence). The CDR3 has 15 residues. Study findings and constraints: Under 1% of molecules in naive cells, but over 98% of effector molecules, belonged to clones above 20 RNA copies.

Source material: naive CD8+ T cells from blood, with Jurkat cell RNA spiked in. Regarding subset: FACS-sorted CD8+CD4-CCR7+CD45RA+ naive T cells. The TCR was taken from a human donor in good health. Some libraries in this study had Jurkat cell RNA spiked in. The chain combines TRBV20-1 with TRBJ2-1; TRBD2 agrees at 14 bases. The CDR3 here is CGAHLTSGRVNEQFF. The CDR3 DNA follows: TGCGGTGCTCACCTGACTAGCGGGAGGGTTAATGAGCAGTTCTTC.